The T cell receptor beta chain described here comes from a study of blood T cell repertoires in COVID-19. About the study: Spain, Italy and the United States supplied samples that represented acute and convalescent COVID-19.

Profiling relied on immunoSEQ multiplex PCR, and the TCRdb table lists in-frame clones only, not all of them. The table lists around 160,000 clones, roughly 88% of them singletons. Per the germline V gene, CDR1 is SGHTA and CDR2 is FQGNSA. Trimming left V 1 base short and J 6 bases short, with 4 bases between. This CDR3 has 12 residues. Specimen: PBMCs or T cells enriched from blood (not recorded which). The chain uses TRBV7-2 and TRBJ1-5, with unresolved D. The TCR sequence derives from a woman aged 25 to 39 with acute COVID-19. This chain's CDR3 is CASSLGLQPQHF. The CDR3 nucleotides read TGTGCCAGCAGCTTAGGGCTTCAGCCCCAGCATTTT.